This TCR beta chain is drawn from a study of cytomegalovirus exposure and HLA in healthy donors. Vbeta (60) and Jbeta (13) primers were used in the PCR. Sequencing used immunoSEQ multiplex PCR; TCRdb keeps in-frame clones, though not all of them. The sample holds about 130,000 clones; roughly 68% are singletons and the top ten take around 4.2%. Whole-study results and caveats: By HLA locus, TCR association rates varied in a later analysis, with DRB1 showing the most and HLA-C the fewest. Later on, an analysis tied 15,000 or so TCR beta sequences to HLA alleles at 0.05 false discovery rate. Researchers counted some 150 TCR beta chains as cytomegalovirus-associated.

As to this clone: Its specificity is unknown.

Though nominally healthy at sampling, donors likely had unrecorded immune exposures. The source material was PBMCs. The TCR sequence derives from a woman in her forties or fifties in good health and CMV-seropositive.

The DNA of the CDR3 is TGTGCCAGCAGCCCTAGTCGACAGTTCAATCCAGCAGGCTACACCTTC. Residues: CASSPSRQFNPAGYTF. The chain is built from TRBV7-9 and TRBJ1-2, with D perhaps matching TRBD1 (5 bases). This CDR3 has 16 residues. V shed 5 bases and J shed 8 bases, with 24 bases lying between them. The V gene's germline CDR1 is SEHNR and CDR2 FQNEAQ (reference sequence).